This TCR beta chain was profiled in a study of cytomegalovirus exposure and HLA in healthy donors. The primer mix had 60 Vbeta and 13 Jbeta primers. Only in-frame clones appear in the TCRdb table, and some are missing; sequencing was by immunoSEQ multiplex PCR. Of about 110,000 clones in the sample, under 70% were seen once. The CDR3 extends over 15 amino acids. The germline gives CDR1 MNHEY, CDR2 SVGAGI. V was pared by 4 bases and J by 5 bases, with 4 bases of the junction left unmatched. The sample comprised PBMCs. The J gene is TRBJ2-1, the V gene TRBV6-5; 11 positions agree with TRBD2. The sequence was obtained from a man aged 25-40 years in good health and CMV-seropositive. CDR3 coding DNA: TGTGCCAGCAGTTCTAGCGGGGGGCCTCACAATGAGCAGTTCTTC. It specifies CASSSSGGPHNEQFF.